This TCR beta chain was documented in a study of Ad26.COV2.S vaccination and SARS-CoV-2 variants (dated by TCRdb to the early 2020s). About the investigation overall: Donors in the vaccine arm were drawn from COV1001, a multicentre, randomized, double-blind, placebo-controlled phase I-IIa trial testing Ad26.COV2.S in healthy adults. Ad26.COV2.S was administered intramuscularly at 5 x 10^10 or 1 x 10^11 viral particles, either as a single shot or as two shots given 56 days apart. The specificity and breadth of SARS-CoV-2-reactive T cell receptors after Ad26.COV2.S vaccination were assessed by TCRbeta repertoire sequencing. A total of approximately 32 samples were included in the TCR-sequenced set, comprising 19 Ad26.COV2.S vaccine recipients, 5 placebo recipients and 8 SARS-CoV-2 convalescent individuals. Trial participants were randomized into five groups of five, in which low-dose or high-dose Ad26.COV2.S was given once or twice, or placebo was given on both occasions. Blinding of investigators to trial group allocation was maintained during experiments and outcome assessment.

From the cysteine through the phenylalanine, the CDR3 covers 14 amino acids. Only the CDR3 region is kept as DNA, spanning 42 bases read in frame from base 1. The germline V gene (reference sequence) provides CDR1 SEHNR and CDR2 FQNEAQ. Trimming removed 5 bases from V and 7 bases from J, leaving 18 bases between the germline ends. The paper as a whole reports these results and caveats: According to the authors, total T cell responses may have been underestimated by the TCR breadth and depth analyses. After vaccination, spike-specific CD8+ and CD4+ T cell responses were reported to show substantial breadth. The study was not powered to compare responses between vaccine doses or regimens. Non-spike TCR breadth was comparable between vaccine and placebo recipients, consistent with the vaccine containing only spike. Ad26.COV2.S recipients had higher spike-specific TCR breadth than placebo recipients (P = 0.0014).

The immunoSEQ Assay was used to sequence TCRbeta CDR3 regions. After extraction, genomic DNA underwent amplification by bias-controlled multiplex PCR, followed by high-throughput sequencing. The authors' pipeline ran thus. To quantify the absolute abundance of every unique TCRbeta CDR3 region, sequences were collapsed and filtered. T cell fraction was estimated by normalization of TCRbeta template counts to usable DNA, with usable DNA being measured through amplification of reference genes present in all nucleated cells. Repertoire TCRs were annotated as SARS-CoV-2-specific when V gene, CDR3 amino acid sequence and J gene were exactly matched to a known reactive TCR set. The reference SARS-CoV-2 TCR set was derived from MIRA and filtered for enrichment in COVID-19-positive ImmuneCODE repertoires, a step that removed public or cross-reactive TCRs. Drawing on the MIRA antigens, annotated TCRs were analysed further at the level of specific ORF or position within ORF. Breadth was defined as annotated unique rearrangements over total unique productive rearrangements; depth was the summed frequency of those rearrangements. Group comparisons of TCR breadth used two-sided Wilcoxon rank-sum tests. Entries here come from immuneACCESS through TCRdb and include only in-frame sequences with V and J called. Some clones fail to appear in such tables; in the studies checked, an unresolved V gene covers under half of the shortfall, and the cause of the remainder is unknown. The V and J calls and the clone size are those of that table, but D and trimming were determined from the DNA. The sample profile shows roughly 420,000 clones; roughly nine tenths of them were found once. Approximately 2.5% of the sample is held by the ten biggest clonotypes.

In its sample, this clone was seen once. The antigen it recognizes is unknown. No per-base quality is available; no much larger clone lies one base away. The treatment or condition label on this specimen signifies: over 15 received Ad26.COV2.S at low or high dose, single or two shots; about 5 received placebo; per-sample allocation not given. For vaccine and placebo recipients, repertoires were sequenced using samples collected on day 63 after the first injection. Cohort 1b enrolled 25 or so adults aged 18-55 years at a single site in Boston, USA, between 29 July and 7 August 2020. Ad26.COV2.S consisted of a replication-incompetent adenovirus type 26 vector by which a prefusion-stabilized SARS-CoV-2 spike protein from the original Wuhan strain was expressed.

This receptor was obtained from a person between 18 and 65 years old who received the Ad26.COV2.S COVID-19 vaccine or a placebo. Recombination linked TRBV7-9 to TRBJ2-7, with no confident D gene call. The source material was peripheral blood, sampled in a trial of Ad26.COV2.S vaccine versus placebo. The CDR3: CASSPLSLPAEQYF. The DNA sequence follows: TGTGCCAGCAGCCCCCTGAGTCTCCCAGCGGAGCAGTACTTC.